This T cell receptor beta chain is drawn from a study of T cells after yellow fever vaccination. Study-level points and caveats: Most clones from primary vaccination resurfaced after the booster (96% CD4, around 90% CD8). The secondary response showed a weaker magnitude and a faster peak, day 5 versus 15.

Conversion of TCR transcripts into cDNA relied on 5'RACE template switching, which added a universal primer site and UMIs. TCRdb itself ran the 5' RACE reads through MiXCR, one entry per CDR3 protein. The sample records 510,000 or so distinct CDR3 sequences, around 21% being singletons. Comments on this clonotype: Its antigen remains unknown.

Material: PBMCs, obtained 15 days after the yellow fever booster vaccination. The TCR originated in a man aged 25-40 years who received the YFV17D yellow fever vaccine.

CDR3 sequence reads: CASSFSGGYNQPQHF. CDR3 nucleotides: TGTGCCAGCAGCTTTTCTGGGGGCTACAATCAGCCCCAGCATTTT. This chain connects TRBV7-2 to TRBJ1-5; D possibly corresponds to TRBD1 (6 bases). The CDR3 has 15 amino acids. CDR1 is SGHTA and CDR2 is FQGNSA in the germline V gene. V lost 3 bases, J lost 3 bases, and 12 bases lay in between.